Below, 4 T cell receptor beta chains from the same sample are listed, as sequenced in a study of a mutant IDH1 vaccine in newly diagnosed glioma. Antigen specificity for these receptors is unknown. Noted time point: week 5, during vaccination. Alongside topical imiquimod, each dose of vaccine comprised 300 ug of mutant IDH1 20-mer peptide. Sequencing was performed with immunoSEQ multiplex PCR; in TCRdb, only in-frame clones are kept and a portion is missing. The sample carries 45,000 to 65,000 clones, about 80% recorded once. This sample comprised PBMCs, obtained from a glioma patient whose treatment included an IDH1 peptide vaccine. The receptor source for this set is a woman under 30 with glioma. Some clones in this sample may be carry-over from other donors' samples.

The V and J genes are TRBV9 and TRBJ1-1; D is unresolved. Germline CDR1 SGDLS, CDR2 YYNGEE. The germline V and J ends were trimmed by 4 bases and 4 bases, with 17 bases remaining between them. The CDR3 contains 15 residues. Written as DNA, the CDR3 is TGTGCCAGCAGCCAACGGGAGGGAGGGAGCACTGAAGCTTTCTTT. The encoded protein is CASSQREGGSTEAFF.

As DNA, the CDR3 is TGCAGCGTTGAAGGCCTTAACATTCAGTACTTC. Amino acid sequence: CSVEGLNIQYF. The rearrangement joins TRBV29-1 to TRBJ2-4, with D unresolved. Germline-derived CDR1 and CDR2 are SQVTM and ANQGSEA. V was pared by 1 base and J by 7 bases, with 5 bases between. The CDR3 extends over 11 amino acids.

This clone is a singleton in its sample. V usage is TRBV7-9 and J usage is TRBJ1-5; D not resolved. The germline gives CDR1 SEHNR, CDR2 FQNEAQ (reference sequence). V was cut by 2 bases and J by 6 bases, with 5 bases left in between. The CDR3 runs 12 residues. The CDR3 spells CASSLKGQPQHF. CDR3 sequence (DNA): TGTGCCAGCAGCTTAAAGGGTCAGCCCCAGCATTTT.

The V and J genes are TRBV4-3 and TRBJ2-1; 9 positions match TRBD2. Germline-derived CDR1 and CDR2 are LGHNA and YSLEER. The CDR3 has 15 amino acids. V was pared by 1 base and J by 3 bases, with 1 base of the junction left unmatched. CDR3 nucleotide sequence: TGCGCCAGCAGCCAAGTGACTAGCGGCTACAATGAGCAGTTCTTC. Translated, it gives CASSQVTSGYNEQFF.